This T cell receptor (beta chain) appears in the sequencing data of a study of blood T cell repertoires in COVID-19. Measured with immunoSEQ multiplex PCR; TCRdb has only the in-frame clones, and not every one. The top ten hold roughly 1% of the sample, which has 320,000 or so clones, roughly nine tenths seen once. Trimming stripped 5 bases from V and 0 bases from J, with 13 bases between. Germline V CDR1 and CDR2: MDHEN, SYDVKM. The CDR3 contains 15 residues. The receptor's source is a woman aged 30 to 39 who had recovered from COVID-19. This sequence joins TRBV28 and TRBJ1-1; D is unclear. The sequenced material came from PBMCs or T cells enriched from blood (not recorded which). The CDR3 region is CASSLPGNMNTEAFF. Written as DNA, the CDR3 is TGTGCCAGCAGTCTCCCAGGAAACATGAACACTGAAGCTTTCTTT.